This section outlines one TCR beta chain sequence together with its context. These data come from a study of blood T cell repertoires in COVID-19. Across the study: The United States, Italy and Spain provided the acute and convalescent COVID-19 samples. Sources were T cells, B-cell-depleted T cells, or PBMCs; the material itself was cDNA or gDNA.

V dropped 10 bases and J dropped 2 bases, with 15 bases sitting between them. Germline V lookup: CDR1 SNHLY, CDR2 FYNNEI. The CDR3 covers 14 residues. Authors' data handling: Estimation of nucleated cell counts was performed using reference gene primer amplification. Generated by immunoSEQ multiplex PCR, the TCRdb table keeps only in-frame clones and is missing some. D and trimming come from the DNA, and the V and J calls and clone size come from that table. The sample holds around 180,000 clones, roughly 85% seen once. V and J are TRBV2 and TRBJ1-5, with a tentative D call TRBD1 (6 bases). This sequence was found in a woman over 75 with active or convalescent COVID-19. Sequencing input: peripheral blood. The DNA for the CDR3 is TGTGCCACTACAGGGATGGGAGGCAATCAGCCCCAGCATTTT. It codes for CATTGMGGNQPQHF.